Below, one T cell receptor beta chain is given with its context. Its antigen is not identified. These data originate in a study of response to subunit inactivated influenza vaccine. Study results and caveats: The authors put forward the suggestion that each seasonal influenza vaccination may bring in only a limited number of new T cells.

TCRdb fed the RT-PCR reads into MiXCR, producing one record per CDR3 protein. The sample comprises about 650,000 distinct CDR3 sequences, 13% to 15% of which are singletons, and less than 8.5% rests with the top ten. Trimming removed 2 bases from V and 2 bases from J, with 12 bases in between. Germline lookup yields CDR1 KGHSH and CDR2 LQKENI. CDR3 length: 15 residues. The sequence was obtained from a man aged 45-65 years who received an inactivated influenza vaccine. The source was PBMCs from blood, collected 14 to 15 days before vaccination. The chain employs TRBV18 and TRBJ2-5; D gene ambiguous. CDR3 sequence (DNA): TGTGCCAGCTCACCAATGAAAACGACACAAGAGACCCAGTACTTC. Translated: CASSPMKTTQETQYF.